This T cell receptor (beta chain) was sequenced for a study of blood T cell repertoires in COVID-19. The wider study: Some COVID-19 samples were acute and others convalescent; all came from the United States, Italy and Spain. From T cells, B-cell-depleted T cells, or PBMCs came the material, which was cDNA or gDNA.

V was cut by 7 bases and J by 1 base, with 10 bases left in between. CDR1 and CDR2 (germline): WSHSY, SAAADI. The length of the CDR3 is 13 residues. As originally analysed: Amplification with reference gene primers provided the estimates of nucleated cell counts. TCRdb's copy holds only in-frame clones and misses some; the assay was immunoSEQ multiplex PCR. The DNA gave D and trimming, while V, J and clone size come from that table. The table shows roughly 250,000 clones, with roughly 88% occurring only once. Followed longitudinally, the Seattle patients had been enrolled during active infection. This receptor was identified in a human donor with COVID-19, enrolled during active disease. The donor label of this sample is uncertain. J is TRBJ1-1 and V is TRBV10-2; tentatively, D is TRBD1 (5 bases). Sequenced input: peripheral blood. CDR3 loop: CASTGRANTEAFF. For the CDR3, the DNA is TGCGCCAGCACAGGCAGGGCGAACACTGAAGCTTTCTTT.